This record concerns one T cell receptor beta chain sequence. Antigen unknown. Healthy individuals of Caucasian origin from Russia, aged roughly 6 to 100, served as donors. The V end was cut by 2 bases, the J end by 5 bases, with 16 bases between. CDR1 and CDR2 from the germline V gene are SEHNR and FQNEAQ (reference sequence). The CDR3 is made up of 16 amino acids. These data belong to a study of blood T cells in healthy people across ages. Background on the study: About one barcoded TCR beta cDNA was captured per two T cells.

Regarding the study as a whole: From one million sequenced T cells, diversity estimates were lower bounds.

A J-beta primer mix and a sample-barcoded 5' primer were used in a second PCR of about 7 to 12 cycles. Individual samples furnished no less than 2.5 million CDR3-containing paired-end reads apiece. Using its own MiXCR run on the 5' RACE reads, TCRdb lists one record per CDR3 protein. The sample contains 580,000 or so distinct CDR3 sequences, more than 45% of which appear only once. The sequence came from a man aged 80 or over in good health. The V and J genes are TRBV7-9 and TRBJ1-5; D is undetermined. Sequencing was carried out using blood. The CDR3 reads CASSLYNGRYDQPQHF. CDR3 DNA sequence: TGTGCCAGCAGCTTATATAATGGAAGGTACGATCAGCCCCAGCATTTT.